The 23 T cell receptor beta chains presented below share a single source sample, sequenced in a study of blood T cell repertoires in COVID-19. The method was immunoSEQ multiplex PCR; TCRdb's version includes in-frame clones alone and lacks a portion of them. The sample lists around 180,000 clones, roughly four fifths seen once, with 6% to 8.5% in the top ten. Material for sequencing was peripheral blood. Source of these receptors: a human donor in a cohort sampled during active COVID-19.

The J gene is TRBJ1-6, the V gene TRBV27; D is unclear. Germline lookup yields CDR1 MNHEY and CDR2 SMNVEV (reference sequence). This CDR3 region has 18 residues. The V end lost 0 bases, the J end lost 7 bases, and 19 bases lay between the germline ends. The CDR3 bases are TGTGCCAGCAGTTTATCGTTCCGGAGGGTAACCACAAATTCACCCCTCCACTTT. The encoded protein is CASSLSFRRVTTNSPLHF.

This chain joins TRBV6-5 and TRBJ2-3; 7 nucleotides match TRBD1. From germline, CDR1 is MNHEY and CDR2 SVGAGI. The CDR3 extends over 15 amino acids. The V and J ends lost 5 bases and 1 base, in that order; junction bases with no gene match: 6. CDR3 amino acids: CASSRQGRGTDTQYF. Here the CDR3 DNA reads TGTGCCAGCAGTAGACAGGGTCGGGGCACAGATACGCAGTATTTT.

This clone was picked up a small number of times. This chain links TRBV9 with TRBJ1-2; 7 bases fit TRBD1. The CDR3 covers 17 residues. Germline trimming cut 0 bases from V and 4 bases from J; bases unmatched to any gene: 12. Germline V gene lookup returns CDR1 SGDLS and CDR2 YYNGEE. Here the CDR3 reads CASSVERRAGGTYGYTF. CDR3 sequence (DNA): TGTGCCAGCAGCGTAGAGAGGAGGGCAGGGGGTACCTATGGCTACACCTTC.

This chain uses TRBV4-1 with TRBJ1-3, with D possibly being TRBD1 (5 bases). The V end was cut by 1 base, the J end by 2 bases, with 9 bases between. CDR3 length equals 15 residues. CDR1 MGHRA and CDR2 YSYEKL come from the germline V gene. CDR3 in amino acids: CASSQGGGAGNTIYF. CDR3 in DNA: TGCGCCAGCAGCCAAGGGGGGGGTGCTGGAAACACCATATATTTT.

The CDR3 DNA reads TGTGCCAGCACCCAAGGACTAGCTAGTCTAATCCGGGGTACCGGGGAGCTGTTTTTT. This encodes CASTQGLASLIRGTGELFF. The chain recombines TRBV2 with TRBJ2-2; 8 bases match TRBD2. V gave up 7 bases and J gave up 5 bases; unmatched junction bases: 21. CDR1 and CDR2 from the germline V gene are SNHLY and FYNNEI. The CDR3 has 19 amino acids.

In its sample, this clone was seen a few times. This chain links TRBV5-5 with TRBJ2-7, with D possibly matching TRBD1 (5 bases). Trimming pared 5 bases from V and 2 bases from J, leaving 11 bases between. From germline, CDR1 is SGHKS and CDR2 YYEKEE (reference sequence). The CDR3 is 13 amino acids. The CDR3 region is CASRPGFTYEQYF. CDR3 DNA sequence: TGTGCCAGCAGACCAGGGTTTACCTACGAGCAGTACTTC.

The chain carries TRBV4-1 and TRBJ2-3, with 9 bases that match TRBD1. Germline lookup yields CDR1 MGHRA and CDR2 YSYEKL. J was trimmed by 3 bases and V by 3 bases; bases with no gene match: 7. The length of the CDR3 is 16 residues. This chain's CDR3 is CASSQAGGQGTDTQYF. The CDR3 bases are TGCGCCAGCAGCCAGGCCGGGGGACAGGGAACAGATACGCAGTATTTT.

Here the CDR3 reads CASGEGSNYGYTF. CDR3 nucleotide sequence: TGTGCCAGCGGGGAGGGGTCGAACTATGGCTACACCTTC. The chain uses TRBV6-5 and TRBJ1-2; D possibly corresponds to TRBD1 (5 bases). Germline V CDR1 and CDR2: MNHEY, SVGAGI. This CDR3 has 13 amino acids. V lost 8 bases and J 2 bases, leaving 12 bases between the germline ends.

This chain joins TRBV4-2 and TRBJ1-1; D might be TRBD1 (6 bases). Per germline, CDR1 LGHNA and CDR2 YNFKEQ. This CDR3 spans 16 amino acids. The V end was cut by 6 bases, the J end by 1 base, with 18 bases between. The CDR3 DNA reads TGTGCCAGCAGTCGTACCTTACAGGGTGGGAACACTGAAGCTTTCTTT. Its translation: CASSRTLQGGNTEAFF.

The chain uses TRBV2 and TRBJ2-7; possible D gene TRBD1, 5 bases. The V gene lost 4 bases and the J gene lost 0 bases, with 10 bases spanning the gap. This CDR3 spans 14 amino acids. Per the germline V gene, CDR1 is SNHLY and CDR2 is FYNNEI. The CDR3 protein is CASSGTTSSYEQYF. CDR3 coding DNA: TGTGCCAGCAGTGGGACAACAAGCTCCTACGAGCAGTACTTC.

The CDR3 bases are TGCGCCAGCAGCTTGTCGGTCGGCGGATTCTATGGCTACACCTTC. Encoded protein: CASSLSVGGFYGYTF. The chain links TRBV5-1 to TRBJ1-2; D uncertain. The CDR3 runs 15 residues. V lost 1 base to trimming and J lost 4 bases, with 14 bases between them. CDR1 is SGHRS and CDR2 is YFSETQ in the germline V gene.

The chain links TRBV7-2 to TRBJ2-7, with 7 nucleotides matching TRBD1. Germline V lookup: CDR1 SGHTA, CDR2 FQGNSA. J gave up 5 bases and V 6 bases, and 10 bases lay outside the gene matches. The CDR3 runs 14 residues. CDR3 sequence (DNA): TGTGCCAGCAGAGGAAGGACAGGAGAACACGAGCAGTACTTC. This translates into CASRGRTGEHEQYF.

The chain has TRBV6-1 and TRBJ2-5; perhaps TRBD1 as D (5 bases). Germline-derived CDR1 and CDR2 are MNHNS and SASEGT. The ends were cut back, 2 bases at V and 9 bases at J, with 10 bases in the middle. This CDR3 region has 12 residues. The CDR3 coding sequence is TGTGCCAGCAGTGAATGGGTAGGGGCCCAGTACTTC. As protein: CASSEWVGAQYF.

The rearrangement links TRBV4-1 to TRBJ1-4; D is perhaps TRBD1 (6 bases). The length of the CDR3 is 14 residues. Trimming left V 2 bases short and J 3 bases short, with 7 bases between. CDR1 MGHRA and CDR2 YSYEKL come from the germline V gene. The CDR3 here is CASSQQGPNEKLFF. CDR3 sequence (DNA): TGCGCCAGCAGCCAACAGGGGCCTAATGAAAAACTGTTTTTT.

V is TRBV3-1 (or the pseudogene TRBV3-2) and J is TRBJ2-3; TRBD2 matches 11 bases. This CDR3 spans 15 amino acids. V was pared by 5 bases and J by 0 bases, with 1 base of the junction left unmatched. Germline V CDR1 and CDR2: LGHDT, YNNKEL (reference sequence). This CDR3 is CASSGTSGSTDTQYF. CDR3 in DNA: TGTGCCAGCAGCGGGACTAGCGGTAGCACAGATACGCAGTATTTT.

V and J are TRBV13 and TRBJ1-2; D gene uncertain. The CDR3 runs 15 residues. V lost 5 bases and J lost 7, with 20 bases in between. Germline CDR1 PRHDT, CDR2 FYEKMQ (reference sequence). The CDR3, as DNA: TGTGCCAGCAGCCCGGAGACTGGTTATTTACGTGGCTACACCTTC. Its protein is CASSPETGYLRGYTF.

The gene calls are TRBV29-1 and TRBJ2-7; maybe TRBD1 (6 bases). Germline loops: CDR1 SQVTM, CDR2 ANQGSEA. Trimming cost V 5 bases and J 5 bases, with 19 bases left between them. The CDR3 spans 14 residues. The CDR3 loop is CSVLTGPTYDEQYF. CDR3 DNA sequence: TGCAGCGTTCTGACAGGCCCAACATACGACGAGCAGTACTTC.

The chain is built from TRBV10-3 and TRBJ2-1; 13 bases are a match to TRBD2. Germline V gene data show CDR1 as ENHRY and CDR2 as SYGVKD. The V gene end was trimmed by 4 bases and the J gene end by 4 bases; junction bases not matched to a gene: 1. The CDR3 consists of 15 residues. The CDR3 reads CAISGTSGGYNEQFF. DNA of the CDR3: TGTGCCATCAGTGGGACTAGCGGGGGTTACAATGAGCAGTTCTTC.

This sequence joins TRBV7-2 and TRBJ1-2; 7 nucleotides align to TRBD1. V was clipped by 3 bases and J by 8 bases; unmatched bases: 15. CDR3 length equals 16 residues. Germline V gene data show CDR1 as SGHTA and CDR2 as FQGNSA. CDR3 coding DNA: TGTGCCAGCAGCTTTTACCGGGGACAGCCCTTGGAGGGCTACACCTTC. Translating gives CASSFYRGQPLEGYTF.

This clone has a handful of counts. The chain links TRBV6-1 to TRBJ2-7, with 10 bases fitting TRBD2. CDR1 and CDR2 (germline): MNHNS, SASEGT. The J segment lost 4 bases and the V segment lost 2 bases, leaving 5 bases of the junction unmatched. This CDR3 comprises 15 residues. For the CDR3, the DNA is TGTGCCAGCAGTGAATGGTTAGCGGGGGGATACGAGCAGTACTTC. Translation gives CASSEWLAGGYEQYF.

The V gene is TRBV5-8, the J gene TRBJ2-2, with D possibly TRBD1 on 5 matching bases. Germline V gives CDR1 SGHTS, CDR2 YDEGEE. CDR3 length: 15 residues. Deletions cut 6 bases from V and 6 bases from J, with 18 bases between. The CDR3 sequence: CASTRFFTTAGELFF. DNA of the CDR3: TGTGCCAGCACCCGCTTCTTTACGACAGCCGGGGAGCTGTTTTTT.

This clone was counted a few times. The rearrangement uses TRBV4-2 and TRBJ2-7; 9 nucleotides align to TRBD2. V lost 1 base to trimming and J lost 3 bases; unmatched junction nucleotides: 4. From germline, CDR1 is LGHNA and CDR2 YNFKEQ. This CDR3 has 15 amino acids. In DNA form, the CDR3 reads TGTGCCAGCAGCCAAGGCGGCGGGGGGGACTACGAGCAGTACTTC. Its translation is CASSQGGGGDYEQYF.

This clone was detected only a few times. The chain is built from TRBV7-2 and TRBJ2-3, with D possibly being TRBD2 (7 bases). V dropped 5 bases and J dropped 6 bases, with 12 bases sitting between them. The CDR3 length is 13 residues. Germline assignment: CDR1 SGHTA and CDR2 FQGNSA. CDR3 sequence reads: CASSPGGHDTQYF. The CDR3 region has the DNA TGTGCCAGCAGCCCCGGGGGGCACGATACGCAGTATTTT. The full variable domain, its missing parts supplied by reference TRBV7-2 and TRBJ2-3, is GAGVSQSPSNKVTEKGKDVELRCDPISGHTALYWYRQSLGQGLEFLIYFQGNSAPDKSGLPSDRFSAERTGGSVSTLTIQRTQQEDSAVYLCASSPGGHDTQYFGPGTRLTVL.